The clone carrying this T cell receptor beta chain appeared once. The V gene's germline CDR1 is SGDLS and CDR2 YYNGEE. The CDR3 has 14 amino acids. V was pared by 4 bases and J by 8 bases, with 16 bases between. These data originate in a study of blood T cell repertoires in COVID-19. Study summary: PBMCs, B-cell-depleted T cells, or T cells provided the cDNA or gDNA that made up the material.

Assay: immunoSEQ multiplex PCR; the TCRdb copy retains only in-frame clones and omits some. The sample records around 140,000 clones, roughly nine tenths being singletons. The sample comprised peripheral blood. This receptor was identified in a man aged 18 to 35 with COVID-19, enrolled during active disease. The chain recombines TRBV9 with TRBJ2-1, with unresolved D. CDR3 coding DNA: TGTGCCAGCAGCTCGGGTTCCCCGTATCATGAGCAGTTCTTC. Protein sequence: CASSSGSPYHEQFF.